This T cell receptor beta chain was recorded in a study of shared clonotypes between healthy human individuals. Points from the study as a whole: Among four donors, approximately 5% of naive CD4 clonotypes were found in common.

CD4+ cells yielded CD45RA+ naive and CD45RA-negative memory subsets. This clone showed up just a few times. The target antigen is unknown. Method: immunoSEQ multiplex PCR; TCRdb's copy keeps in-frame clones and lacks some. Among 2 million to 3 million clones listed, around nine tenths were seen once. The CDR3 is made up of 14 amino acids. Germline CDR1 is LNHDA and CDR2 is SQIVND (reference sequence). Trimming at V came to 7 bases and at J to 5 bases, leaving 9 bases not matched to a gene. The sample taken for sequencing was naive CD4+ T cells sorted from blood. Regarding subset: CD45RA+ positively selected. The V and J genes are TRBV19 and TRBJ1-1, with 8 nucleotides matching TRBD1. The clonotype originates from a young man in good health. CDR3 in DNA: TGTGCCAGTACCCAGAGACAGGGGTGGACTGAAGCTTTCTTT. The encoded protein is CASTQRQGWTEAFF.